This is a list of T cell receptor beta chains from one sample in a study of blood T cell repertoires in COVID-19. Sequenced by immunoSEQ multiplex PCR; TCRdb stores in-frame clones only, minus some. The repertoire holds some 140,000 clones, with about 86% as singletons. Sequencing input: PBMCs or T cells enriched from blood (not recorded which). These TCRs come from a middle-aged man with acute COVID-19. Each CDR3 is given with its conserved first and last residue. The order of the fields is V gene, clone size, J gene, D gene, CDR3 length, CDR3 DNA, CDR3 protein. The D gene is left open where the match is weak. Rows give clone size only sometimes, using once, few, many, or a class for an expanded clone.

V: TRBV19; size: once; J: TRBJ2-3; D: TRBD2; length: 15; DNA: TGTGCCAGTAGTATTTCTAGCGGGAATTTCGATACGCAGTATTTT; CDR3: CASSISSGNFDTQYF
V: TRBV5-1; size: .; J: TRBJ1-4; D: .; length: 16; DNA: TGCGCCAGCAGTTTCGAATCAGGGGCAACTAATGAAAAACTGTTTTTT; CDR3: CASSFESGATNEKLFF
V: TRBV20-1; size: .; J: TRBJ2-7; D: TRBD2; length: 13; DNA: TGCAGTGCTAGTACAGCGGGACCTTACGAGCAGTACTTC; CDR3: CSASTAGPYEQYF
V: TRBV28; size: .; J: TRBJ2-5; D: TRBD1; length: 15; DNA: TGTGCCAGCAGTTTAACAGGGGCTTTGGTCGAGACCCAGTACTTC; CDR3: CASSLTGALVETQYF
V: TRBV27; size: .; J: TRBJ1-4; D: .; length: 14; DNA: TGTGCCAGCAGTGGGACACAGGGAAATGAAAAACTGTTTTTT; CDR3: CASSGTQGNEKLFF
V: TRBV18; size: .; J: TRBJ2-5; D: TRBD2; length: 15; DNA: TGTGCCAGCTCACCGAGGACTAGCGGATGGGAGACCCAGTACTTC; CDR3: CASSPRTSGWETQYF
V: TRBV7-2; size: .; J: TRBJ2-7; D: TRBD2; length: 15; DNA: TGTGCCAGCAGCTTAAAGGCTAGCGGGATCCACGAGCAGTACTTC; CDR3: CASSLKASGIHEQYF
V: TRBV6-5; size: .; J: TRBJ2-7; D: .; length: 12; DNA: TGTGCCAGCACGGGGGATTCGTACGAGCAGTACTTC; CDR3: CASTGDSYEQYF
V: TRBV24-1; size: .; J: TRBJ1-4; D: TRBD1; length: 19; DNA: TGTGCCACCAGTGCCCCCAATAGGGGACAGGACCCCTGGGGTGAAAAACTGTTTTTT; CDR3: CATSAPNRGQDPWGEKLFF
V: TRBV19; size: .; J: TRBJ1-1; D: .; length: 16; DNA: TGTGCCAGTATCTCCAGTGCCGGACATGTAAACACTGAAGCTTTCTTT; CDR3: CASISSAGHVNTEAFF
V: TRBV4-1; size: .; J: TRBJ2-3; D: TRBD2; length: 19; DNA: TGCGCCAGCAGCCCGAAGGAGTCTAGCGGGGGGGCCTCCACAGATACGCAGTATTTT; CDR3: CASSPKESSGGASTDTQYF
V: TRBV7-8; size: .; J: TRBJ2-7; D: .; length: 15; DNA: TGTGCCAGCAGCTCCGCCGGACTGGATGTGCTGCGGCAGTACTTC; CDR3: CASSSAGLDVLRQYF
V: TRBV7-9; size: .; J: TRBJ2-3; D: .; length: 16; DNA: TGTGCCAGCAGCCCCCGAGGGGACTCCACCGCAGATACGCAGTATTTT; CDR3: CASSPRGDSTADTQYF
V: TRBV7-3; size: .; J: TRBJ2-3; D: TRBD1; length: 15; DNA: TGTGCCAGCAGCCACCGACAGGGAGTAGACGATACGCAGTATTTT; CDR3: CASSHRQGVDDTQYF
V: TRBV29-1; size: .; J: TRBJ2-7; D: TRBD1; length: 16; DNA: TGCAGCGTATTATCCCCCGGGACAGGGCAGTTGCACGAGCAGTACTTC; CDR3: CSVLSPGTGQLHEQYF
V: TRBV18; size: .; J: TRBJ1-1; D: TRBD1; length: 15; DNA: TGTGCCAGCTCGCCAACAGGGGTGGTAGGTGCTGAAGCTTTCTTT; CDR3: CASSPTGVVGAEAFF
V: TRBV28; size: .; J: TRBJ1-1; D: .; length: 11; DNA: TGTGCCAGTACAACAAACACTGAAGCTTTCTTT; CDR3: CASTTNTEAFF
V: TRBV7-6; size: .; J: TRBJ1-2; D: .; length: 14; DNA: TGTGCCAGCAGCTTAGTTGGGGCAGGGCACGACTACACCTTC; CDR3: CASSLVGAGHDYTF